Listed below are T cell receptor beta chains from one sample, sequenced in a study of T cell responses to AZD1222 COVID-19 vaccine. The table came from immunoSEQ multiplex PCR; TCRdb's copy has only in-frame clones and leaves some out. The sample contains 120,000 or so clones, approximately 90% of which appear only once. The sample here was peripheral blood, taken 28 days after the second AZD1222 dose. All receptors come from an adult who received the AZD1222 COVID-19 vaccine. Both conserved end residues are part of each CDR3. The D gene is left open where the match is weak. Clone size is stated in some rows and not others, as once, few, many or a class when expanded.

>TRBJ2-2|.|TRBD2|TRBV5-6
TGTGCCAGCAGCTTGAGACTAGCGGAACACACCGGGGAGCTGTTTTTT
CASSLRLAEHTGELFF
>TRBJ1-1|few|.|TRBV19
TGTGCCAGTAGTATATGGGGATTAGGTGAAGCTTTCTTT
CASSIWGLGEAFF
>TRBJ1-2|.|.|TRBV7-9
TGTGCCAGCAGAGCGGGGGGCACCGGGACCGACTATGGCTACACCTTC
CASRAGGTGTDYGYTF
>TRBJ1-1|.|.|TRBV11-2
TGTGCCAGCAGCTCTACACGTGGGACGGACACTGAAGCTTTCTTT
CASSSTRGTDTEAFF
>TRBJ1-5|.|.|TRBV5-6
TGTGCCAGCAGCTTGCTGGGGACTGGCAATCAGCCCCAGCATTTT
CASSLLGTGNQPQHF
>TRBJ1-4|.|TRBD1|TRBV28
TGTGCCAGCAGTTTAGTGCGACAGGGGGCGAGGTCAACGACTAATGAAAAACTGTTTTTT
CASSLVRQGARSTTNEKLFF
>TRBJ1-2|.|.|TRBV9
TGTGCCAGCAGCGTAGCTACTGGGGCAGGCTCCGATCTCGAGGGCTACACCTTC
CASSVATGAGSDLEGYTF
>TRBJ1-2|.|TRBD1|TRBV10-3
TGTGCCATCAGTGATTTACCCCGAACAGGGGACGTTAATGGCTACACCTTC
CAISDLPRTGDVNGYTF
>TRBJ2-5|.|.|TRBV5-4
TGTGCCAGCAGCCAGGGTGCGGAAGAGACCCAGTACTTC
CASSQGAEETQYF
>TRBJ2-7|.|TRBD2|TRBV10-3
TGTGCCATCAGTGGGCTAGCGGGATCCTACGAGCAGTACTTC
CAISGLAGSYEQYF
>TRBJ2-7|.|.|TRBV18
TGTGCCAGCTCCCCAGCTAGCAACTACGAGCAGTACTTC
CASSPASNYEQYF
>TRBJ2-1|.|.|TRBV15
TGTGCCACCAGCAGAGATGAAGGGACCGTTTCTCCGTTCTTC
CATSRDEGTVSPFF
>TRBJ1-5|.|TRBD1|TRBV10-3
TGTGCCATCAGTGAGGACAGGGGAAAGAATCAGCCCCAGCATTTT
CAISEDRGKNQPQHF
>TRBJ1-1|.|.|TRBV6-5
TGTGCCGTACATGGGGGCAGGAACACTGAAGCTTTCTTT
CAVHGGRNTEAFF
>TRBJ1-5|.|.|TRBV19
TGTGCCAGTGCCTTTTTGGGCAATCAGCCCCAGCATTTT
CASAFLGNQPQHF
>TRBJ2-3|once|.|TRBV29-1
TGCAGCGTTTCCCCGGACAGCACAGATACGCAGTATTTT
CSVSPDSTDTQYF
>TRBJ1-3|.|TRBD1|TRBV7-9
TGTGCCAGCAGCCACGGGACAGGGGTAGGAAACACCATATATTTT
CASSHGTGVGNTIYF
>TRBJ2-7|.|.|TRBV7-9
TGTGCCAGCAGCTTAGCCCCGGGACGGTACTACGAGCAGTACTTC
CASSLAPGRYYEQYF
>TRBJ2-1|.|TRBD2|TRBV30
TGTGCCTGGAGAGGACTAGCTAGGGCTGAGCAGTTCTTC
CAWRGLARAEQFF
>TRBJ2-1|.|TRBD2|TRBV27
TGTGCCAGCAGTCATGGGAGCGGGGCCTACAATGAGCAGTTCTTC
CASSHGSGAYNEQFF
>TRBJ1-5|.|.|TRBV7-6
TGTGCCAGCAGCCCGGGATATAGCAATCAGCCCCAGCATTTT
CASSPGYSNQPQHF
>TRBJ2-4|few|.|TRBV7-9
TGTGCCAGCAGCTTAGGTGCTAGTGTCAAAAACATTCAGTACTTC
CASSLGASVKNIQYF
>TRBJ1-2|.|.|TRBV11-2
TGTGCCAGCAGCTTAGATAACGCTAACTATGGCTACACCTTC
CASSLDNANYGYTF
>TRBJ2-1|.|TRBD2|TRBV6-5
TGTGCCAGCAGTTTAGGACTAGGATCCCTCATAGAGCAGTTCTTC
CASSLGLGSLIEQFF
>TRBJ1-4|few|.|TRBV27
TGTGCCAGCAGTTTAGGGGGAGTCTATGAAAAACTGTTTTTT
CASSLGGVYEKLFF
>TRBJ1-2|.|TRBD1|TRBV12-3/TRBV12-4
TGTGCCAGCAGCTCGGGACAGGTGTATGGCTACACCTTC
CASSSGQVYGYTF
>TRBJ1-5|.|TRBD1|TRBV15
TGTGCCACCAGCAGGGGGACAGCCGATCAGCCCCAGCATTTT
CATSRGTADQPQHF
>TRBJ1-1|.|TRBD1|TRBV5-6
TGTGCCAGCAGCCAGCGACAGGGTGGTCCCTTCTTT
CASSQRQGGPFF
>TRBJ1-5|.|.|TRBV23-1
TGCGCCAGCTGCACCCTGGGCCTGGGACGGAATAGCAATCAGCCCCAGCATTTT
CASCTLGLGRNSNQPQHF
>TRBJ2-1|.|.|TRBV4-3
TGCGCCAGCAGCCAAGATCTTATGGCACCCACGAGCTCCTACAATGAGCAGTTCTTC
CASSQDLMAPTSSYNEQFF
>TRBJ2-1|few|TRBD2|TRBV7-9
TGTGCCAGCAGCCTAGGCGGGACTAAAGGTTTAAATGAGCAGTTCTTC
CASSLGGTKGLNEQFF
>TRBJ2-5|.|TRBD1|TRBV14
TGTGCCAGCAGCCAAGATCAGGGGGCGGAGACCCAGTACTTC
CASSQDQGAETQYF
>TRBJ1-4|.|.|TRBV2
TGTGCCAGCGACCGAGGGGGTGGCGAAAAACTGTTTTTT
CASDRGGGEKLFF
>TRBJ2-1|.|TRBD2|TRBV2
TGTGCCAGCAAAGGACTAGCGGTCAATGAGCAGTTCTTC
CASKGLAVNEQFF
>TRBJ2-5|.|TRBD2|TRBV7-8
TGTGCCAGCAGCTTCGATAGCGGCCTCGGGAGGGAGACCCAGTACTTC
CASSFDSGLGRETQYF
>TRBJ1-1|.|.|TRBV6-5
TGTGCCAGCAGTTACTCGACAGTGAACACTGAAGCTTTCTTT
CASSYSTVNTEAFF
>TRBJ2-7|.|.|TRBV14
TGTGCCAGCAGCCAAGAGTCGGCACGGTGGGGGGAGCAGTACTTC
CASSQESARWGEQYF
>TRBJ1-3|once|.|TRBV25-1
TGTGCCAGCAGTGGGAGGACATTTGGAAACACCATATATTTT
CASSGRTFGNTIYF
>TRBJ1-1|.|TRBD1|TRBV5-1
TGCGCCAGCAGCGGCGGGGACAGGGCACGGGGCACTGAAGCTTTCTTT
CASSGGDRARGTEAFF
>TRBJ1-1|once|TRBD1|TRBV30
TGTGCCTGGAGTTTCGGGACAGGGGGCACTGAAGCTTTCTTT
CAWSFGTGGTEAFF
>TRBJ2-3|.|TRBD2|TRBV28
TGTGCCAGCACTCCCCCAGGACTAGCGGGATGGGGTACGCAGTATTTT
CASTPPGLAGWGTQYF
>TRBJ1-1|.|.|TRBV19
TGTGCCAGTAGTATAGATGCAGGTCGGGCTTTCTTT
CASSIDAGRAFF
>TRBJ2-1|.|.|TRBV4-2
TGTGCCAGCAGCCCCACCGGGCCCCAGCAGTTCTTC
CASSPTGPQQFF
>TRBJ1-5|.|.|TRBV9
TGTGCCAGCAGCCCAGCCTCTAGCAATCAGCCCCAGCATTTT
CASSPASSNQPQHF